This T cell receptor (beta chain) was documented in a study of neurological immune-mediated disorders (dated by TCRdb to the late 2010s). Turning to the overall study: Among the roughly 34 multiple sclerosis patients, relapsing-remitting MS was present in around 31 and secondary progressive MS was present in 3. Using UMI-based sequencing, the study compared peripheral blood TCR-beta repertoires from patients with HTLV-I-associated myelopathy (HAM/TSP), patients with multiple sclerosis, and healthy controls. Longitudinal samples, technical triplicates and paired sorted CD4+ and CD8+ T-cell subsets, alongside PBMC samples, were included among the approximately 98 TCR-beta libraries. The cohort was made up of 65 to 75 subjects, consisting of some 15 HAM/TSP patients, approximately 35 multiple sclerosis patients and 20 healthy controls.

Unsorted PBMC libraries were generated from 2 million PBMCs stored in RNAlater at -80 °C until RNA extraction. Multiple sclerosis patients were enrolled in a US clinical protocol under which disease progression was evaluated by magnetic resonance imaging. Peripheral blood was subjected to Ficoll-Hypaque density gradient centrifugation to isolate PBMCs, which were then cryopreserved in liquid nitrogen. This clonotype was observed many times. Its specific antigen is unknown. No qualities accompany the bases; no much larger clone lies one base away. To synthesize cDNA, template-switch 5'RACE was performed with a primer carrying a 10-nucleotide random unique molecular identifier so that each TCR transcript was tagged. Each sequencing run produced over 200 million TCR-beta sequences covering 15-18 subjects. The RNeasy kit was used for extraction of total RNA. The KAPA Real-time Library Amplification kit was used to amplify TCR-beta VDJ regions with primers targeting the TCR constant region and the 5'RACE anchor. A first PCR added sample indexes and Illumina adaptors, after which a second PCR increased the library yield. After Ampure bead purification, the TCR product of roughly 650 bp was size-selected on a 2% E-gel SizeSelection system. Library quality was checked on a Bioanalyzer, concentration was measured with Qubit, and libraries were quantified with the Kapa Library Quantification kit before pooling. Libraries were sequenced paired-end 2 x 150 bp on an Illumina HiSeq 2500. To increase sequence diversity, about 25-31% phiX was spiked into each library pool. The original methods were these. The UMI-based MiGEC pipeline processed quality-filtered reads and removed over 85% of raw TCR sequences during error correction. VDJ genes were aligned to IMGT germline references, and each clonotype was defined by a unique CDR3 amino acid sequence together with V-J genes. Clonal expansion, Shannon diversity, and CDR3 relatedness (CalcPairwiseDistances, ClusterSamples) were evaluated with VDJtools, and phylogenetic trees were built with CLCbio workbench. Expanded clones were defined as having at least 8 unique UMIs, based on coefficient-of-variation modelling across technical triplicates. TCRdb reanalyzed the raw reads on its own, using fastp at Q25 for trimming and MiXCR for clone calling, and kept in-frame beta chains. Each CDR3 protein appears once, grouped with its most common genes and DNA. The V and J calls come from TCRdb's annotation, not from the publication. Counted in this sample were roughly 74,000 distinct CDR3 sequences; 4% to 6% of them appeared once. The top ten constitute roughly 7.4% of the sample.

Looking up the germline V gene yields CDR1 KGHSH and CDR2 LQKENI. The CDR3 runs 15 residues from the cysteine to the phenylalanine. Of the read, only the CDR3 DNA is kept; its 45 bases are in frame from base 1. V is trimmed back by 5 bases and J by 5 bases, and the junction contains 8 bases that no gene match accounts for. What the study reported, not specific to this receptor: Expanded clones from different subjects shared no identical CDR3 amino acid sequences, which suggests that TCR-beta repertoires were private in all groups. Repertoires from 18 of 34 MS patients were grouped by phylogenetic analysis into a cluster of related CDR3 sequences, suggesting a possible repertoire-level signature. TCR clonal expansion was greatest in HAM/TSP patients and smallest in MS patients, who ranked below even healthy controls. The MS cluster showed no association with clinical or MRI features, and the authors stated that larger cohorts are needed.

The receptor was derived from a man aged 18 to 29 with multiple sclerosis. The sequence links TRBV18 to TRBJ1-2; the central 10 bases match TRBD1. Sequencing input: PBMCs. Read as DNA, the sequence is TGTGCCAGCTCAGCGACCGGGACAGGGGTTTATGGCTACACCTTC. This gives the protein CASSATGTGVYGYTF.